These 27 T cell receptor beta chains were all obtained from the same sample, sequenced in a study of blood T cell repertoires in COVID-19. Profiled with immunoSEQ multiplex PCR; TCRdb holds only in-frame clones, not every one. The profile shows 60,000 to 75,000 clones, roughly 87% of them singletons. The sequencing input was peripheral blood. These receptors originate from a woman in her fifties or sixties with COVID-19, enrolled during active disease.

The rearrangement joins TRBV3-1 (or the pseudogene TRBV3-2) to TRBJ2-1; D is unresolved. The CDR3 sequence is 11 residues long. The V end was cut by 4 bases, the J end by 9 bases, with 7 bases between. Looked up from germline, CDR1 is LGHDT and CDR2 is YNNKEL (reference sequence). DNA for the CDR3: TGTGCCAGCAGCCCCGGCGGTGAGCAGTTCTTC. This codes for CASSPGGEQFF.

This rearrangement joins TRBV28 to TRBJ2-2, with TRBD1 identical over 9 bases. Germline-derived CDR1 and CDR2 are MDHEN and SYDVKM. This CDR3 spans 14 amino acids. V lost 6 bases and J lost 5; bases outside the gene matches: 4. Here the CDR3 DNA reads TGTGCCAGCAGGGGACAGGGACGTACCGGGGAGCTGTTTTTT. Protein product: CASRGQGRTGELFF.

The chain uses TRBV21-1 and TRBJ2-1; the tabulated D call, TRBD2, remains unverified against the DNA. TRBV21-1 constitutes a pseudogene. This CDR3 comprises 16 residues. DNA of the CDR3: TGTGCCAGCAGCAAAGTTTCTAGCGGGGGGGACAATGAGCAGTTCTTC. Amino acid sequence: CASSKVSSGGDNEQFF.

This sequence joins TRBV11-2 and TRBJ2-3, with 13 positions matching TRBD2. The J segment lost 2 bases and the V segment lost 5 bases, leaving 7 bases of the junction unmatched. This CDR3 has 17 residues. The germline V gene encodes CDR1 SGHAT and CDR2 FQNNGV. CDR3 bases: TGTGCCAGCAGCCCTGGGGGACTAGCGGGAATCACAGATACGCAGTATTTT. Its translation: CASSPGGLAGITDTQYF.

CDR3 region: CASSFGQTNQPQHF. DNA of the CDR3: TGTGCCAGCAGCTTCGGACAGACCAATCAGCCCCAGCATTTT. The V gene is TRBV13, the J gene TRBJ1-5; perhaps TRBD1 as D (6 bases). V gave up 3 bases and J gave up 3 bases, with 9 bases separating them. CDR1 and CDR2 (germline): PRHDT, FYEKMQ (reference sequence). CDR3 length: 14 amino acids.

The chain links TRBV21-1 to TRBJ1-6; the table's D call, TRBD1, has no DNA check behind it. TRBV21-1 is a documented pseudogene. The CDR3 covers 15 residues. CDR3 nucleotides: TGTGCCAGCAGCTACCGGGACAGGGTTAATTCACCCCTCCACTTT. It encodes CASSYRDRVNSPLHF.

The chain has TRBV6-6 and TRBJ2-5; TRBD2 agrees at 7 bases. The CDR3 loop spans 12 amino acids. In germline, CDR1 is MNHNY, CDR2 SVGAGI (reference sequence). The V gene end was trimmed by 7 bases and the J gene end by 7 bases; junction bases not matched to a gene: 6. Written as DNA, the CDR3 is TGTGCCAGCAAAACCAGGGAGGGGACCCAGTACTTC. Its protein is CASKTREGTQYF.

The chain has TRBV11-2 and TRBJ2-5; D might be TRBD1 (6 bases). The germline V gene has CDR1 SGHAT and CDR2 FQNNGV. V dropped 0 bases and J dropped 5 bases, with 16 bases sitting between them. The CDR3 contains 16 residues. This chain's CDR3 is CASSLDRLSRGETQYF. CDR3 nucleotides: TGTGCCAGCAGCTTAGATCGTTTGAGTAGGGGGGAGACCCAGTACTTC.

The CDR3 nucleotides are TGTGCCAGCGGAGCCAGGGCCACCGGGGAGCTGTTTTTT. Translated, it gives CASGARATGELFF. This chain connects TRBV14 to TRBJ2-2; perhaps TRBD1 as D (5 bases). CDR3 length: 13 amino acids. V gave up 8 bases and J gave up 4 bases, with 11 bases separating them. The germline gives CDR1 SGHDN, CDR2 FVKESK.

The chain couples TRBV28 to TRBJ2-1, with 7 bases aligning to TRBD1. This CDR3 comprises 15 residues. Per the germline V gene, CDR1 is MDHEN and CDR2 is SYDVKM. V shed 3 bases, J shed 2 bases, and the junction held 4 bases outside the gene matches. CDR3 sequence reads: CASSFGDSPYNEQFF. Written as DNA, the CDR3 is TGTGCCAGCAGTTTTGGGGACAGTCCCTACAATGAGCAGTTCTTC.

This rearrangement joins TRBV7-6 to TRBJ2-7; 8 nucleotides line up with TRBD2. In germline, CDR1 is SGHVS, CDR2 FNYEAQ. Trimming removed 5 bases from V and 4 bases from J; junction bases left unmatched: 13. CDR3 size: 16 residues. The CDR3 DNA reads TGTGCCAGCAGCAAAACTAGCGGACCTATTCTATACGAGCAGTACTTC. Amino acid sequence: CASSKTSGPILYEQYF.

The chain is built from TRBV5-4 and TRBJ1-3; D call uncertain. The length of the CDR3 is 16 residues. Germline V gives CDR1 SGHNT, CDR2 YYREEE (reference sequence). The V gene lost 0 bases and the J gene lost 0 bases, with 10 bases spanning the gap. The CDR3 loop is CASSLVGPSSGNTIYF. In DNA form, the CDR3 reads TGTGCCAGCAGCTTGGTTGGGCCCAGCTCTGGAAACACCATATATTTT.

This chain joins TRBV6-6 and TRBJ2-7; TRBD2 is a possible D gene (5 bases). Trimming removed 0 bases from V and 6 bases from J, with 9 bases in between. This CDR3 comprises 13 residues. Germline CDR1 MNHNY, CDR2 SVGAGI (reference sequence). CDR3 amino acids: CASSYSKGGEQYF. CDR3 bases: TGTGCCAGCAGTTACTCGAAAGGAGGCGAGCAGTACTTC.

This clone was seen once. As DNA, the CDR3 is TGCAGCGTTGATCAGGTTAATGAGCAGTTCTTC. The encoded protein is CSVDQVNEQFF. The chain joins TRBV29-1 to TRBJ2-1; the D is unclear. Looked up from germline, CDR1 is SQVTM and CDR2 is ANQGSEA. The CDR3 contains 11 residues. The V end lost 3 bases, the J end lost 7 bases, and 7 bases lay between the germline ends.

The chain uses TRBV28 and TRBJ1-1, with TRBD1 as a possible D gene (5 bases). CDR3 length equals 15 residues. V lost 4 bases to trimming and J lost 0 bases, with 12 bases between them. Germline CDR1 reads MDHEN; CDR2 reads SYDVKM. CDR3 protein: CASSSRGSLNTEAFF. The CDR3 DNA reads TGTGCCAGCAGTTCAAGGGGATCTCTGAACACTGAAGCTTTCTTT.

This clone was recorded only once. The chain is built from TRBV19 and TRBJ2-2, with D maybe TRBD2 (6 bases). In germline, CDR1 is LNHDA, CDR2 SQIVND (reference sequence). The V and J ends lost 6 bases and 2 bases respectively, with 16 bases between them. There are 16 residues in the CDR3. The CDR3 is CASRSLRELNTGELFF. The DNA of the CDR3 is TGTGCCAGTAGAAGCCTACGGGAGCTCAACACCGGGGAGCTGTTTTTT.

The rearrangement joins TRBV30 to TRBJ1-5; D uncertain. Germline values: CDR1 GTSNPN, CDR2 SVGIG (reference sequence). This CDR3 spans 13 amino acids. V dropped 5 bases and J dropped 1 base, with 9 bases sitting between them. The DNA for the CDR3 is TGTGCCTGGGGAATACTAAGCAATCAGCCCCAGCATTTT. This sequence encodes CAWGILSNQPQHF.

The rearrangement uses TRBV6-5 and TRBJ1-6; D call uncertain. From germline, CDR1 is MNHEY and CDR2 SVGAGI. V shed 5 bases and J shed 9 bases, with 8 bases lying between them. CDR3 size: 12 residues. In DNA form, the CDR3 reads TGTGCCAGCAGTCAGGCGGGTTCACCCCTCCACTTT. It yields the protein CASSQAGSPLHF.

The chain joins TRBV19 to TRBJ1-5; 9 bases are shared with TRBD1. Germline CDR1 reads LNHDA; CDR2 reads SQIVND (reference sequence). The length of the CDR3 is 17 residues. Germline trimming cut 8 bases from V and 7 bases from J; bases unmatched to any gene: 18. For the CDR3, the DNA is TGTGCCAGTGAGATACCGGGACAGGGAGTTCCAGGGCAGCCCCAGCATTTT. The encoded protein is CASEIPGQGVPGQPQHF.

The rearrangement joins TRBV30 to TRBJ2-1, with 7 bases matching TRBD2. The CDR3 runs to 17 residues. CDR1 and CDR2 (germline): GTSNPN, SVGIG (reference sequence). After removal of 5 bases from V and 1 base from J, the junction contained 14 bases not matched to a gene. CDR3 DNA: TGTGCCTGGGGGGGATTTAGGACTAGTGAATCCTACAATGAGCAGTTCTTC. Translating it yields CAWGGFRTSESYNEQFF.

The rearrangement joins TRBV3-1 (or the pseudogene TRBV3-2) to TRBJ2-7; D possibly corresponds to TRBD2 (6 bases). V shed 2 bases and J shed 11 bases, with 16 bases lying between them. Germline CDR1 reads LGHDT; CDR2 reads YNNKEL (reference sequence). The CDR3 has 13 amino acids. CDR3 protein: CASSQLVGGWKYF. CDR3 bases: TGTGCCAGCAGCCAACTGGTGGGGGGATGGAAGTACTTC.

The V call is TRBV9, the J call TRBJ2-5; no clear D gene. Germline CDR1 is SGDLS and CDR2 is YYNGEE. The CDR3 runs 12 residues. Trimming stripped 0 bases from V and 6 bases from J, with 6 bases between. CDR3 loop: CASSVGLKTQYF. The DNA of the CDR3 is TGTGCCAGCAGCGTAGGTTTAAAGACCCAGTACTTC.

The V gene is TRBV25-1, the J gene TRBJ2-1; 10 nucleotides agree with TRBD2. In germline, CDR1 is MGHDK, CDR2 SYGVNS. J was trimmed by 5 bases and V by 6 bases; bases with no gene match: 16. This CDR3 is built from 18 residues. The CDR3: CASRAPASGSLWDNEQFF. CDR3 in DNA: TGTGCCAGCAGGGCTCCGGCTAGCGGGAGTTTGTGGGACAATGAGCAGTTCTTC.

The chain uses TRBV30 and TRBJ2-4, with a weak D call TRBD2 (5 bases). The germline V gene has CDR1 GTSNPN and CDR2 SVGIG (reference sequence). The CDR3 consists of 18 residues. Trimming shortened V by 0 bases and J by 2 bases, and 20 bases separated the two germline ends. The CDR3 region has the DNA TGTGCCTGGAGTGTACTCCGAGGGAGCAGGACGACCAAAAACATTCAGTACTTC. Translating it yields CAWSVLRGSRTTKNIQYF.

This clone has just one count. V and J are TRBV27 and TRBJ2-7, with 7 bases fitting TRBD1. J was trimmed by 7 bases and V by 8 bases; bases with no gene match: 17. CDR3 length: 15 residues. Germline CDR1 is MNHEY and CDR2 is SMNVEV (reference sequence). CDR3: CASLAWVDRAWEQYF. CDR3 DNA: TGTGCCAGCTTAGCGTGGGTTGACAGGGCGTGGGAGCAGTACTTC.

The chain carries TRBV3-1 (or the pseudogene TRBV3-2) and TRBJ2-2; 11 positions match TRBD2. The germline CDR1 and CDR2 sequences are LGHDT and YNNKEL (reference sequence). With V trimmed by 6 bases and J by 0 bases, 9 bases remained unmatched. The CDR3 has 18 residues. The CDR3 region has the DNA TGTGCCAGCAGTTTCCCGGGACTAGCGGACGCGAACACCGGGGAGCTGTTTTTT. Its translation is CASSFPGLADANTGELFF.

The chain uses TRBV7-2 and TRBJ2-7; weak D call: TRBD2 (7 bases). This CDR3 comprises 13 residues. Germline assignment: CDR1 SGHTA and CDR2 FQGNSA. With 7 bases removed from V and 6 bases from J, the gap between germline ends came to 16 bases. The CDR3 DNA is TGTGCCAGCAACCTAGGGGGGAGGGCCGAGCAGTACTTC. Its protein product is CASNLGGRAEQYF.